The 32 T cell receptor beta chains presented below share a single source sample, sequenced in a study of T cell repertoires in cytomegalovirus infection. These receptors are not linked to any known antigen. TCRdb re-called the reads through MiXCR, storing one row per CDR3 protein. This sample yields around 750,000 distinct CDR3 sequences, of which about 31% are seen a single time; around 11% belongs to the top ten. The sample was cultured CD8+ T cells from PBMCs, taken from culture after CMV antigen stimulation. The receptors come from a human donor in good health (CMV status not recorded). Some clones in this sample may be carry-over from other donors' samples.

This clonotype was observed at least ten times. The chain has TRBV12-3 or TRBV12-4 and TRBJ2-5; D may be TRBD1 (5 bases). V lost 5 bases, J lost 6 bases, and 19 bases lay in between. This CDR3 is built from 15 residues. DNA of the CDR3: TGTGCCAGCAGTCAAGATCAGGGTAATAGGCAGACCCAGTACTTC. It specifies CASSQDQGNRQTQYF.

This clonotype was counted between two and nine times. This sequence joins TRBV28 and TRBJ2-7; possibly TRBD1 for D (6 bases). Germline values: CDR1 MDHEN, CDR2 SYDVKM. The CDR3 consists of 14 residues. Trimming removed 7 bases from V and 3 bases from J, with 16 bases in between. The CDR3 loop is CASTSGTTGYEQYV. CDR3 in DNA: TGTGCCAGCACATCCGGGACGACAGGCTACGAGCAGTACGTC.

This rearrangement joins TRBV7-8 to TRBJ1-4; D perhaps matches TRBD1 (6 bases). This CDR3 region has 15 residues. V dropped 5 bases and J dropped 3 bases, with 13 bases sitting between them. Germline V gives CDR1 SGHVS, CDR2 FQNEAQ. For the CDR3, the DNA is TGTGCCAGCAGCAGTAGAGGGGGGGCTAATGAAAAACTGTTTTTT. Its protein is CASSSRGGANEKLFF.

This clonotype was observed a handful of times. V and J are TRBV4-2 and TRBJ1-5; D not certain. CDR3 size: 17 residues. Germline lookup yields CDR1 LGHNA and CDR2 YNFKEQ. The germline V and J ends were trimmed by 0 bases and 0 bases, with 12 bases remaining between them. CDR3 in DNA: TGTGCCAGCAGCCAAGACCTCCGGAGATATAGCAATCAGCCCCAGCATTTT. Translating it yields CASSQDLRRYSNQPQHF.

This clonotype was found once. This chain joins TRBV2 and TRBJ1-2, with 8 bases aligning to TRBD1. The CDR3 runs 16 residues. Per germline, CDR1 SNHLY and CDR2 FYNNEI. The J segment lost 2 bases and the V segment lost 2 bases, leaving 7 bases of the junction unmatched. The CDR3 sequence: CASSEIPTGGNYGYTF. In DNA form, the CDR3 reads TGTGCCAGCAGTGAAATCCCCACAGGGGGGAACTATGGCTACACCTTC.

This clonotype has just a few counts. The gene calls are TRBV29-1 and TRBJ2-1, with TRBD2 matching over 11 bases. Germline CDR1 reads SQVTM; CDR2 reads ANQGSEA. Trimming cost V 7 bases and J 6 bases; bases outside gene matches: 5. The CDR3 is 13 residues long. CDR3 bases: TGCAGCGCCGTAGCGGGGGGGCCCAATGAGCAGTTCTTC. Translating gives CSAVAGGPNEQFF.

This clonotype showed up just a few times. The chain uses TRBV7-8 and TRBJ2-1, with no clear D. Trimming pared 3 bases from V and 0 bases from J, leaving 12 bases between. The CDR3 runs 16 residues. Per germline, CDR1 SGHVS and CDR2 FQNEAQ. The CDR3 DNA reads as TGTGCCAGCAGCTTTTCCGACGGTTACTCCTACAATGAGCAGTTCTTC. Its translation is CASSFSDGYSYNEQFF. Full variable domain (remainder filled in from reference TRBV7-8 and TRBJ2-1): GAGVSQSPRYKVAKRGQDVALRCDPISGHVSLFWYQQALGQGPEFLTYFQNEAQLDKSGLPSDRFFAERPEGSVSTLKIQRTQQEDSAVYLCASSFSDGYSYNEQFFGPGTRLTVL.

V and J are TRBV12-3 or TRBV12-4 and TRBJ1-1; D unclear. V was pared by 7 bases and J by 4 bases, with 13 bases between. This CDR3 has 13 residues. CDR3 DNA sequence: TGTGCCAGCACGGATTATTCGGGCACTGAAGCTTTCTTT. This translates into CASTDYSGTEAFF.

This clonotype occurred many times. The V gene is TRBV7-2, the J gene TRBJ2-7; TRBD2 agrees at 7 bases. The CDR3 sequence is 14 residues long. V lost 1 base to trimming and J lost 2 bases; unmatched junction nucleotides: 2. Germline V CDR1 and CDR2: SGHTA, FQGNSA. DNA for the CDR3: TGTGCCAGCAGCTTAGGGGACTATGCCTACGAGCAGTACTTC. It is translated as CASSLGDYAYEQYF.

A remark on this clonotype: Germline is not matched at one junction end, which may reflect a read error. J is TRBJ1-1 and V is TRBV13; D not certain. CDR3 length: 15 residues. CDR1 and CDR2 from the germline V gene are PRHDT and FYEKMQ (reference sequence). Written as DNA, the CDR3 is TGTGCCAGCAGCTTAGCTTTGGAATCCAACACTAAAGCTTTCTTT. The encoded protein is CASSLALESNTKAFF.

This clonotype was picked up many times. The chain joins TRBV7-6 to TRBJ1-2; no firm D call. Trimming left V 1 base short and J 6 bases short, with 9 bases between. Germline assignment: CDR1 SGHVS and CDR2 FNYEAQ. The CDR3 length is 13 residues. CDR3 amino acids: CASSLGGYDGYTF. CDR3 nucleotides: TGTGCCAGCAGCTTAGGTGGTTACGATGGCTACACCTTC. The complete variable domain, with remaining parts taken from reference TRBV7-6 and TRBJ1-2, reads GAGVSQSPRYKVTKRGQDVALRCDPISGHVSLYWYRQALGQGPEFLTYFNYEAQQDKSGLPNDRFSAERPEGSISTLTIQRTEQRDSAMYRCASSLGGYDGYTFGSGTRLTVV.

In DNA, the CDR3 is TGCGCCAGCAGTGAGTCTCCCGGACGGGACTACGAGCAGTACTTC. Its protein is CASSESPGRDYEQYF. This chain links TRBV10-1 with TRBJ2-7, with a tentative D call TRBD2 (5 bases). The CDR3 is made up of 15 amino acids. CDR1 WNHNN and CDR2 SYGVQD come from the germline V gene (reference sequence). V lost 0 bases to trimming and J lost 3 bases, with 12 bases between them.

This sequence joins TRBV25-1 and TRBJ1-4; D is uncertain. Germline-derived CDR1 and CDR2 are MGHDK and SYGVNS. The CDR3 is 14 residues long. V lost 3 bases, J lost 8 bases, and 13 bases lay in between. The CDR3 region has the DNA TGTGCCAGCAGTGATGACCAGTTGGGGGAAAAACTGTTTTTT. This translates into CASSDDQLGEKLFF. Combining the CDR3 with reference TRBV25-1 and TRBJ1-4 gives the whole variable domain EADIYQTPRYLVIGTGKKITLECSQTMGHDKMYWYQQDPGMELHLIHYSYGVNSTEKGDLSSESTVSRIRTEHFPLTLESARPSHTSQYLCASSDDQLGEKLFFGSGTQLSVL.

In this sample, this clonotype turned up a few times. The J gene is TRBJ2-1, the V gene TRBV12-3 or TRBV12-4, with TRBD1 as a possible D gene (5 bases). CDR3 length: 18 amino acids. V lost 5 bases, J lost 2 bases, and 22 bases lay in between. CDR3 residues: CASSQTDRTIDAYNEQFF. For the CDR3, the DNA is TGTGCCAGCAGTCAGACTGACAGAACGATAGATGCCTACAATGAGCAGTTCTTC.

This chain's CDR3 is CASSRLVNEQFF. CDR3 DNA sequence: TGTGCCAGCAGTCGACTAGTTAATGAGCAGTTCTTC. The V gene is TRBV2, the J gene TRBJ2-1, with D possibly matching TRBD2 (6 bases). Germline CDR1 reads SNHLY; CDR2 reads FYNNEI. Trimming left V 5 bases short and J 7 bases short, with 9 bases between. The CDR3 sequence is 12 residues long.

Here the CDR3 DNA reads TGCGCCAGCAGCCTATGGACAGGGGGGGAGACCGGGGAGCTGTTTTTT. Translation gives CASSLWTGGETGELFF. The chain employs TRBV4-1 and TRBJ2-2; 10 nucleotides line up with TRBD1. Germline CDR1 is MGHRA and CDR2 is YSYEKL. The V and J ends lost 4 bases and 5 bases, in that order; junction bases with no gene match: 7. The CDR3 runs to 16 residues.

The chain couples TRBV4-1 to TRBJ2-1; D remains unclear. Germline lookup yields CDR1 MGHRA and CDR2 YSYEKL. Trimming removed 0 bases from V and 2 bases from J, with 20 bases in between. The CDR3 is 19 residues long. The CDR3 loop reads CASSQEGERTVPTYNEQFF. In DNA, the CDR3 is TGCGCCAGCAGCCAAGAGGGTGAAAGGACCGTACCAACCTACAATGAGCAGTTCTTC.

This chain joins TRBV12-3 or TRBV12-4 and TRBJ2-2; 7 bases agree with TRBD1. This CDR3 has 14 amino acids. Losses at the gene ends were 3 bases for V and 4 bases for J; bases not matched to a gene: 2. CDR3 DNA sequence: TGTGCCAGCAGTTTCAGGGGGACCACCGGGGAGCTGTTTTTT. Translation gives CASSFRGTTGELFF.

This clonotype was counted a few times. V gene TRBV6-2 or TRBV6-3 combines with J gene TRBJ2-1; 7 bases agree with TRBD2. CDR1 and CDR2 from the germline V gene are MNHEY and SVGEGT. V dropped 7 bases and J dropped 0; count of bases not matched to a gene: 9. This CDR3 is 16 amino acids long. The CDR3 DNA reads TGTGCCAGCACTTCCCCAACGGGGGGCTCCTACAATGAGCAGTTCTTC. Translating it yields CASTSPTGGSYNEQFF.

The CDR3 sequence: CASSIVAGGDNEQFF. Written as DNA, the CDR3 is TGTGCCAGTAGTATAGTAGCGGGGGGGGACAATGAGCAGTTCTTC. The V and J genes are TRBV19 and TRBJ2-1; 11 bases fit TRBD2. V shed 1 base and J 5 bases; nucleotides not matched to a gene: 1. This CDR3 spans 15 amino acids. CDR1 is LNHDA and CDR2 is SQIVND in the germline V gene (reference sequence).

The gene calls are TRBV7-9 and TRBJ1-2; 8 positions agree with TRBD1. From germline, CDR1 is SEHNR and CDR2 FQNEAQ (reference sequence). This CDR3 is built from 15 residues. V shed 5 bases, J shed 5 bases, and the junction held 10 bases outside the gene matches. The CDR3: CASSHRTGTRYGYTF. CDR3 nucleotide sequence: TGTGCCAGCAGCCACAGGACAGGGACTCGATATGGCTACACCTTC.

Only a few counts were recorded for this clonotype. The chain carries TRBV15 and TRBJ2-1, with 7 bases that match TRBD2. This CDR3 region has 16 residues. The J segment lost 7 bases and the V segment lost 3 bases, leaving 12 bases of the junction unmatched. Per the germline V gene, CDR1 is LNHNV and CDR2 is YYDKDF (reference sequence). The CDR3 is CATSSVLVGRVNEQFF. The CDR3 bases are TGTGCCACCAGCAGCGTTCTAGTAGGGAGGGTGAATGAGCAGTTCTTC. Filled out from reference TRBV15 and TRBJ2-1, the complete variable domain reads DAMVIQNPRYQVTQFGKPVTLSCSQTLNHNVMYWYQQKSSQAPKLLFHYYDKDFNNEADTPDNFQSRRPNTSFCFLDIRSPGLGDTAMYLCATSSVLVGRVNEQFFGPGTRLTVL.

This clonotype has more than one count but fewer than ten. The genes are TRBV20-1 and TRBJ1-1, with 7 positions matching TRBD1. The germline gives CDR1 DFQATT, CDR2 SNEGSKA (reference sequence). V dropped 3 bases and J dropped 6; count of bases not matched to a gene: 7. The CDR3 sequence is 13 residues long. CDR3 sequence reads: CSARTGWIAEAFF. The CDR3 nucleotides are TGCAGTGCTAGGACAGGGTGGATCGCTGAAGCTTTCTTT.

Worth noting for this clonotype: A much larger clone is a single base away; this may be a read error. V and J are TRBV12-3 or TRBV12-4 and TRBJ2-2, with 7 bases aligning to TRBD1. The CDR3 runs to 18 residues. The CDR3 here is CASSWQKGTASNIGELFF. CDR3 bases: TGTGCCAGCAGTTGGCAGAAAGGGACAGCCTCGAACATCGGGGAGCTGTTTTTT.

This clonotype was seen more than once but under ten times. The CDR3 here is CASSLDWDNLGSNEQFF. DNA of the CDR3: TGTGCCAGCAGTTTAGATTGGGACAACCTCGGGTCCAATGAGCAGTTCTTC. V gene TRBV27 combines with J gene TRBJ2-1; possibly TRBD1 for D (6 bases). The V gene's germline CDR1 is MNHEY and CDR2 SMNVEV (reference sequence). V was clipped by 2 bases and J by 6 bases, with 20 bases between them. This CDR3 has 17 amino acids.

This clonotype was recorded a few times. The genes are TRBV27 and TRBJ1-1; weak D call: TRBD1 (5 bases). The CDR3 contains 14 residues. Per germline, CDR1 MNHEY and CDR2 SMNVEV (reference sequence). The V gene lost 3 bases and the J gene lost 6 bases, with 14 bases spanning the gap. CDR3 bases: TGTGCCAGCAGTTTTAGTTTGGGGGACGCTGAAGCTTTCTTT. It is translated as CASSFSLGDAEAFF.

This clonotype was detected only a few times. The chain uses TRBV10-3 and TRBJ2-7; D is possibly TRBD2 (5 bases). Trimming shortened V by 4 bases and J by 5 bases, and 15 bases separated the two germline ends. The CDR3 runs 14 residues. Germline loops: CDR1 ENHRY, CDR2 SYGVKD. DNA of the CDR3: TGTGCCATCAGTGTTACGGGGTTTCCTAACGAGCAGTACTTC. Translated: CAISVTGFPNEQYF.

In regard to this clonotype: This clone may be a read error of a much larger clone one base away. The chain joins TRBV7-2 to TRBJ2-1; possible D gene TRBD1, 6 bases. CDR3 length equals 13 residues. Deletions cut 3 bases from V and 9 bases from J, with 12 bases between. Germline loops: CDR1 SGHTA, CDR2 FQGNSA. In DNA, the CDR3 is TGTGCCAGCAGCTTCTTGGGGGCTAGTGAGCAGTTCTTC. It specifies CASSFLGASEQFF.

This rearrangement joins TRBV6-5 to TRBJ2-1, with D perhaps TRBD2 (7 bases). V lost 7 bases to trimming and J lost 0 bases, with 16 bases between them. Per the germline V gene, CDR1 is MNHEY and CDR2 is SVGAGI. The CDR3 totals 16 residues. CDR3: CASTSRGGSSYNEQFF. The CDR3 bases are TGTGCCAGCACCTCTAGGGGGGGGAGCTCCTACAATGAGCAGTTCTTC.

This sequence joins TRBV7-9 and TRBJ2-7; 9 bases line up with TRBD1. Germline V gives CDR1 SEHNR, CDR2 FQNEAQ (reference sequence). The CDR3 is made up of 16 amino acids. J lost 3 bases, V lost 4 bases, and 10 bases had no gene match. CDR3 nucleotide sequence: TGTGCCAGCAGCTCCGCCAGACAGGGGGACTACTACGAGCAGTACTTC. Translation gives CASSSARQGDYYEQYF.

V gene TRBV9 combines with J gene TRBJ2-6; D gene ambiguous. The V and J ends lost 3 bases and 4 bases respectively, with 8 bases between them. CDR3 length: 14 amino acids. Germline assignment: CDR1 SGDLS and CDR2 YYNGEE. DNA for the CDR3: TGTGCCAGCAGCGGGAAGTCCGGGGCCAACGTCCTGACTTTC. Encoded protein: CASSGKSGANVLTF.

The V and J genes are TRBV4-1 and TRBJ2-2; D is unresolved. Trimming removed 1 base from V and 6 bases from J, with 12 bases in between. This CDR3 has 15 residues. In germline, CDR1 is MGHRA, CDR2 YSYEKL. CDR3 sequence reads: CASSQVRVAPGELFF. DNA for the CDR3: TGCGCCAGCAGCCAAGTACGGGTTGCTCCCGGGGAGCTGTTTTTT.